These T cell receptor beta chains were read from a single sample in a study of T cell responses to AZD1222 COVID-19 vaccine. Assay: immunoSEQ multiplex PCR; the TCRdb copy retains only in-frame clones and omits some. The data hold some 180,000 clones, with 92% observed a single time. This sample comprised peripheral blood, obtained on day 0 of AZD1222 vaccination. These receptors originate from an adult in good health. Each CDR3 is given without its conserved first and last residue.

TRBJ2-3 TRBV9 ASSSTDTQY
TRBJ1-3 TRBV6-5 ASSSGQGSGNTIY
TRBJ2-7 TRBV28 ASSLGISYEQY
TRBJ1-3 TRBV10-3 AISERQPGNTIY
TRBJ2-4 TRBV5-4 ASSTQGGGIQY
TRBJ1-3 TRBV6-5 ASSRGNTIY
TRBJ2-2 TRBV10-1 ASIGASNDTGELF
TRBJ1-5 TRBV7-2 ASSWWTGNNQPQH
TRBJ2-5 TRBV5-6 ASTLRDLETQY
TRBJ2-7 TRBV6-5 ASSYSGRGHKNEQY
TRBJ2-5 TRBV7-9 ASSLNSGGAGETQY
TRBJ1-3 TRBV7-2 ASTSWGDISGNTIY
TRBJ1-5 TRBV10-2 ASGRGDGTNQPQH